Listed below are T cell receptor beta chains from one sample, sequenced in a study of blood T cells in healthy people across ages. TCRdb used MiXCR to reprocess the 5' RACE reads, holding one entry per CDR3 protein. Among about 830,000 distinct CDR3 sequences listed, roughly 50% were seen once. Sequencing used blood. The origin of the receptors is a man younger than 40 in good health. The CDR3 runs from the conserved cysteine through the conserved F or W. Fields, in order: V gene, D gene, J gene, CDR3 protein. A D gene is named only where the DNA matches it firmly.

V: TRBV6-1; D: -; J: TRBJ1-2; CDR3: CASNPTGGWGTF
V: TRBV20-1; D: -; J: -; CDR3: CSANLATYEQYF
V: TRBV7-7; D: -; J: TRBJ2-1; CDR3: CASSLEAGFSNEQFF
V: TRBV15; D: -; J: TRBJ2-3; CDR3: CATSREGEGQQSTDTQYF
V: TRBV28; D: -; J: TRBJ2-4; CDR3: CASSPLFLAKNSQYF
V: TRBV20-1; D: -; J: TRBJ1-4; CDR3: CSAPRGGAPATNEKLFF
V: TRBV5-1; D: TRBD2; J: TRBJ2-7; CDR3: CASSSLLAGGKSSYEQYF
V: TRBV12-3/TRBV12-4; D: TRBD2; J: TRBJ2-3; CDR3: CASSATGGRGADTQYF
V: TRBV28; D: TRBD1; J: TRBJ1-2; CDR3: CASTPDRGDYGYTF
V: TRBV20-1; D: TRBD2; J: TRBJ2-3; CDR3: CSANRLAGMSDTQYF
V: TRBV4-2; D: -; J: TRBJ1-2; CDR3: CASSQVGSDQNGYTF
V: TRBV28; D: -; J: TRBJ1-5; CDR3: CASSPNFNQPQHF
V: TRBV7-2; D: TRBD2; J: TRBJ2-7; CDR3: CASSPRVAGDEQYF
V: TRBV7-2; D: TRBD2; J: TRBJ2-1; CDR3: CASWLAGADEQFF
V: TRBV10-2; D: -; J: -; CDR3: CASSESRQAAHEQYF
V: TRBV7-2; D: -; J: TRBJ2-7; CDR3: CASSLERWYF
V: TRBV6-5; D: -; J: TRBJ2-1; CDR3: CASQKLVKRDNEQFF
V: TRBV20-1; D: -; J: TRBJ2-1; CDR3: CSARDLGGAYNEQFF
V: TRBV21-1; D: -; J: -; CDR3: CASSKEPSGGPSYEQYF
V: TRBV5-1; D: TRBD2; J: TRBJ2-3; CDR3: CASSPSPSGADTQYF
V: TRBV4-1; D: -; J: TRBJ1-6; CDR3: CASSLGLRDPPLHF
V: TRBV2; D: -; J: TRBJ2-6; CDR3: CASRALDSGANVLTF
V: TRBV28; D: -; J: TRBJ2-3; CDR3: CASIAVLGTDTQYF
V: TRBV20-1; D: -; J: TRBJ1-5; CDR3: CRGWVNQPQHF
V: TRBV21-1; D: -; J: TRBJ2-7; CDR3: CASPRGLLYEQYF
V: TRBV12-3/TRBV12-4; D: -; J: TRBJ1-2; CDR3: CASSLRGSGYTF